This T cell receptor beta chain is from a study of Ad26.COV2.S vaccination and SARS-CoV-2 variants (dated by TCRdb to about 2021). Concerning the study at large: Vaccine-arm donors were drawn from COV1001, a multicentre, randomized, double-blind, placebo-controlled phase I-IIa trial of Ad26.COV2.S in healthy adults. Dosing of Ad26.COV2.S was intramuscular, at either 5x10^10 or 1x10^11 viral particles, delivered as one shot or as two shots spaced 56 days apart. Investigators remained blinded to trial group allocation during experiments and outcome assessment. Trial participants were randomized into five groups of five, in which low-dose or high-dose Ad26.COV2.S was given once or twice, or placebo was given on both occasions. Sequencing of the TCRbeta repertoire served to evaluate the specificity and breadth of SARS-CoV-2-reactive T cell receptors following Ad26.COV2.S vaccination. A total of 32 samples were included in the TCR-sequenced set, comprising about 20 Ad26.COV2.S vaccine recipients, 5 placebo recipients and 8 SARS-CoV-2 convalescent individuals. What the authors observed across the whole study: Spike-specific TCR breadth was higher in Ad26.COV2.S recipients than in placebo recipients (P = 0.0014). After vaccination, substantial breadth of spike-specific CD8+ and CD4+ T cell responses was reported. The authors noted that total T cell responses may have been underestimated by the TCR breadth and depth analyses. Vaccine and placebo recipients had similar non-spike TCR breadth, a finding consistent with the vaccine containing only spike. The study was not powered for comparison of responses between vaccine doses or regimens.

Explained via the paper, the treatment or condition label denotes: some 19 received Ad26.COV2.S at low or high dose, single or two shots; roughly five received placebo; per-sample allocation not given. For vaccine and placebo recipients, the sequenced repertoires came from samples collected on day 63 after the first injection. In Cohort 1b, roughly 25 adults aged 18-55 years were enrolled at a single site in Boston, USA, between 29 July and 7 August 2020. As a vaccine, Ad26.COV2.S was a replication-incompetent adenovirus type 26 vector that expressed a prefusion-stabilized SARS-CoV-2 spike protein derived from the original Wuhan strain. TCRbeta CDR3 regions were sequenced with the immunoSEQ Assay. After extraction, genomic DNA underwent amplification by bias-controlled multiplex PCR, followed by high-throughput sequencing. Processing in the source paper ran as follows. To quantify the absolute abundance of every unique TCRbeta CDR3 region, sequences were collapsed and filtered. T cell fraction was estimated by normalizing TCRbeta template counts to usable DNA, which was measured by amplifying reference genes present in all nucleated cells. Repertoire TCRs were annotated as SARS-CoV-2-specific by exact matching of V gene, CDR3 amino acid sequence and J gene to a known reactive TCR set. The reference SARS-CoV-2 TCR set was derived from MIRA and filtered for enrichment in COVID-19-positive ImmuneCODE repertoires, a step that removed public or cross-reactive TCRs. Drawing on the MIRA antigens, annotated TCRs were analysed further at the level of specific ORF or position within ORF. Breadth was defined as annotated unique rearrangements over total unique productive rearrangements; depth was the summed frequency of those rearrangements. Group comparisons of TCR breadth used two-sided Wilcoxon rank-sum tests. TCRdb obtained this table from immuneACCESS and retained in-frame rearrangements with V and J assigned. These tables miss some clones; where compared with another copy, unresolved V genes account for less than half of the shortfall, and the remainder is unexplained. V and J calls and clone size are copied from that table; D and trimming were computed from the DNA. This sample has 350,000 to 450,000 clones in its table, and roughly 91% of those were observed once. The ten largest clonotypes hold more than 3% of the sample.

CDR1 and CDR2 were assigned from the germline V gene as SGDLS and YYNGEE. Including the terminal cysteine and phenylalanine, the CDR3 comprises 15 residues. CDR3 DNA is the only sequence kept; it has 45 bases, read in frame from the first base. V loses 0 bases at its end and J loses 10 bases; junction bases beyond the gene matches: 9. Comments on this clone: Its antigen is unknown. One base away there is no much larger clone; base qualities are not given.

Sequencing used peripheral blood, obtained in a trial of Ad26.COV2.S vaccine versus placebo. The sequence was obtained from a person aged 18-60 years who received the Ad26.COV2.S COVID-19 vaccine or a placebo. The chain is assembled from TRBV9 and TRBJ2-1; 8 central nucleotides agree with TRBD2. The DNA sequence is TGTGCCAGCAGCGTAGAGCTAGCGGGTCGGGGGGAGCAGTTCTTC. The resulting protein is CASSVELAGRGEQFF.